This T cell receptor (beta chain) was profiled in a study of blood T cells in healthy people across ages. CDR1 and CDR2 from the germline V gene are SGHTA and FQGNSA. V was pared by 0 bases and J by 4 bases, with 13 bases between. CDR3 length: 16 amino acids. Together with a sample-barcoded 5' primer, a J-beta primer mix was included in a second PCR lasting roughly 6 to 12 cycles. TCRdb re-called the 5' RACE reads through MiXCR, storing one row per CDR3 protein. The top ten hold roughly 20% of the sample, which has hundreds of thousands of distinct CDR3 sequences, 58% seen once. Points from the study as a whole: Without sorted subsets, naive and antigen-experienced compartments could not be conclusively compared.

Ranging in age from roughly 6 to 100, the donors were healthy Caucasian individuals from Russia. Each donor supplied roughly 9 milliliters of peripheral blood. As to this clonotype: Its specificity is not known.

The receptor was isolated from a man aged 30-40 years in good health. The chain combines TRBV7-2 with TRBJ1-3; a weak D match, TRBD1 (5 bases). The sample was blood. CDR3 sequence reads: CASSLALGGNGNTIYF. The CDR3 coding sequence is TGTGCCAGCAGCTTAGCGCTGGGGGGTAACGGAAACACCATATATTTT.